This TCR beta chain was identified in a study of blood T cells in healthy people across ages. The study, taken as a whole, reports: Per million T cells, TCR beta diversity dropped roughly linearly as age increased.

As concerns this clonotype: The antigen remains unidentified.

A second about 7 to 11 cycle PCR used barcoded and J-beta primers. TCRdb reanalysed the 5' RACE reads using MiXCR and keeps one entry per CDR3 protein. This repertoire shows some 670,000 distinct CDR3 sequences, approximately 52% found once; its top ten account for about 14%. With each sample, at least 6 micrograms of total RNA were extracted. V lost 1 base, J lost 2 bases, and 7 bases stayed unmatched. This CDR3 has 16 residues. Germline CDR1 and CDR2: SEHNR and FQNEAQ (reference sequence). The gene calls are TRBV7-9 and TRBJ2-7, with 8 bases fitting TRBD1. Sequencing was performed on blood. The receptor's source is a woman of 80 years or more in good health. The DNA of the CDR3 is TGTGCCAGCAGCTTAGTTGGCAGGGGGCCACCCTACGAGCAGTACTTC. It codes for CASSLVGRGPPYEQYF.